A single sample is the source of the 6 T cell receptor beta chains below, sequenced in a study of somatic mutations in cytotoxic T cells in rheumatoid arthritis. Sequencing was performed with immunoSEQ multiplex PCR; in TCRdb, only in-frame clones are kept and a portion is missing. The data hold approximately 14,000 clones, with roughly 87% observed a single time. The sample comprised CD8+ T cells sorted from blood. Receptor source: an adult with rheumatoid arthritis.

This clone was seen just once. The chain couples TRBV4-3 to TRBJ2-7, with 8 bases identical to TRBD1. CDR3 length: 16 residues. Trimming took 0 bases from V and 6 from J; bases not matched to a gene: 10. Germline CDR1 and CDR2: LGHNA and YSLEER. This CDR3 reads CASSQDRRQGLFEQYF. The CDR3 region has the DNA TGCGCCAGCAGCCAAGATCGGAGACAGGGGTTGTTCGAGCAGTACTTC.

This clone came up once. This chain joins TRBV10-2 and TRBJ1-1; D is possibly TRBD1 (6 bases). Trimming stripped 7 bases from V and 8 bases from J, with 11 bases between. The CDR3 runs to 11 residues. The germline gives CDR1 WSHSY, CDR2 SAAADI. CDR3 DNA sequence: TGCGCCAGCAACCGAGGGGGGGAAGCTTTCTTT. Residues: CASNRGGEAFF.

V and J are TRBV5-4 and TRBJ2-3; a weak D match, TRBD2 (6 bases). Germline values: CDR1 SGHNT, CDR2 YYREEE (reference sequence). Trimming stripped 4 bases from V and 4 bases from J, with 16 bases between. The CDR3 has 15 residues. DNA for the CDR3: TGTGCCAGCAGCCCCCCAACGGGAGATCCAGATACGCAGTATTTT. This sequence encodes CASSPPTGDPDTQYF.

This chain links TRBV25-1 with TRBJ2-5; D may be TRBD2 (6 bases). Per the germline V gene, CDR1 is MGHDK and CDR2 is SYGVNS. V was cut by 1 base and J by 11 bases, with 14 bases left in between. This CDR3 is 13 amino acids long. The CDR3 bases are TGTGCCAGCAGTGAATTTAGAGGTCGGGAGCAGTACTTC. Amino acid sequence: CASSEFRGREQYF.

The V and J genes are TRBV4-1 and TRBJ1-4; 7 positions match TRBD1. The germline V gene encodes CDR1 MGHRA and CDR2 YSYEKL. Trimming at V came to 6 bases and at J to 6 bases, leaving 4 bases not matched to a gene. The CDR3 consists of 13 residues. CDR3 sequence (DNA): TGCGCCAGCAGTCCCGGGACAGATGAAAAACTGTTTTTT. It specifies CASSPGTDEKLFF.

This rearrangement joins TRBV9 to TRBJ2-5; 9 bases match TRBD2. The V gene's germline CDR1 is SGDLS and CDR2 YYNGEE. V trimming: 0 bases; J trimming: 5 bases; junction bases outside the gene matches: 8. This CDR3 comprises 16 residues. CDR3 amino acids: CASSVGASGEVETQYF. The CDR3 nucleotides are TGTGCCAGCAGCGTAGGGGCTAGCGGGGAGGTTGAGACCCAGTACTTC. Combining the CDR3 with reference TRBV9 and TRBJ2-5 gives the whole variable domain DSGVTQTPKHLITATGQRVTLRCSPRSGDLSVYWYQQSLDQGLQFLIQYYNGEERAKGNILERFSAQQFPDLHSELNLSSLELGDSALYFCASSVGASGEVETQYFGPGTRLLVL.